A single sample gave rise to the 18 T cell receptor beta chains below, sequenced in a study of identical twins. TCRdb re-derived calls from the 5' RACE reads in MiXCR, one entry per CDR3 protein. Of more than 400,000 distinct CDR3 sequences in the sample, about 16% were seen once. The same sample was also studied in work on yellow fever vaccine responses in identical twins.

The sequenced material came from CD4+ T cells sorted from blood. Receptor source: a woman in her late teens or twenties in good health.

This chain joins TRBV5-1 and TRBJ1-1; maybe TRBD1 (6 bases). Germline V gives CDR1 SGHRS, CDR2 YFSETQ. The V end was cut by 5 bases, the J end by 1 base, with 15 bases between. This CDR3 contains 15 residues. The CDR3, as DNA: TGCGCCAGCAGGTACGGGGGGCTGGCGAACACTGAAGCTTTCTTT. Its translation: CASRYGGLANTEAFF.

The J gene is TRBJ2-2, the V gene TRBV6-1; either TRBD1 or TRBD2 may fit D (6 bases each). Germline CDR1 is MNHNS and CDR2 is SASEGT. This CDR3 is built from 15 residues. V was trimmed by 3 bases and J by 1 base, leaving 9 bases between them. The CDR3 is CASSEKGGNTGELFF. The DNA of the CDR3 is TGTGCCAGCAGTGAGAAGGGGGGGAACACCGGGGAGCTGTTTTTT.

The rearrangement links TRBV11-2 to TRBJ2-1; 10 bases line up with TRBD2. Germline V gene data show CDR1 as SGHAT and CDR2 as FQNNGV. V lost 7 bases, J lost 3 bases, and 15 bases stayed unmatched. CDR3 size: 18 residues. The DNA for the CDR3 is TGTGCCAGCACCCCCCGGGGGGTAGCGGGGGGCTACTACAATGAGCAGTTCTTC. Protein product: CASTPRGVAGGYYNEQFF.

In this sample, this clonotype turned up many times. This sequence joins TRBV12-3 or TRBV12-4 and TRBJ2-1; D unresolved. The CDR3 is 12 amino acids. Trimming removed 3 bases at V and 7 bases at J, with 7 bases between. CDR3 amino acids: CASSFGRNEQFF. For the CDR3, the DNA is TGTGCCAGCAGTTTCGGTAGAAATGAGCAGTTCTTC.

This clonotype was picked up a small number of times. The chain uses TRBV7-2 and TRBJ2-3, with D hard to call. The CDR3 spans 15 residues. Germline V lookup: CDR1 SGHTA, CDR2 FQGNSA. V was clipped by 1 base and J by 1 base, with 9 bases between them. DNA of the CDR3: TGTGCCAGCAGCTTAGATGCGGTGGGCACAGATACGCAGTATTTT. As protein: CASSLDAVGTDTQYF.

This clonotype occurred a few times. The chain is built from TRBV10-1 and TRBJ2-1; D is possibly TRBD1 or TRBD2 (5 bases each). CDR3 size: 14 residues. CDR1 WNHNN and CDR2 SYGVQD come from the germline V gene (reference sequence). Trimming took off 8 bases at V and 0 bases at J, with 11 bases between the two ends. The CDR3 nucleotides are TGCGCCAGCGGGGACGGCTCCTCCTACAATGAGCAGTTCTTC. Translating gives CASGDGSSYNEQFF.

A few counts support this clonotype. The V call is TRBV28, the J call TRBJ1-5; perhaps TRBD1 as D (6 bases). V lost 2 bases and J lost 6, with 14 bases in between. Germline CDR1 reads MDHEN; CDR2 reads SYDVKM. The CDR3 sequence is 15 residues long. This CDR3 is CASSLLGGSPQPQHF. The CDR3 DNA reads as TGTGCCAGCAGTTTACTCGGGGGCTCCCCTCAGCCCCAGCATTTT.

CDR3 in amino acids: CASSVKPTGTYEQYF. CDR3 DNA: TGTGCCAGCAGCGTAAAACCCACGGGGACCTACGAGCAGTACTTC. J is TRBJ2-7 and V is TRBV9; D may be TRBD2 (5 bases). From germline, CDR1 is SGDLS and CDR2 YYNGEE. CDR3 length equals 15 residues. Deletions cut 1 base from V and 2 bases from J, with 13 bases between. Full variable domain (missing parts from reference TRBV9 and TRBJ2-7): DSGVTQTPKHLITATGQRVTLRCSPRSGDLSVYWYQQSLDQGLQFLIQYYNGEERAKGNILERFSAQQFPDLHSELNLSSLELGDSALYFCASSVKPTGTYEQYFGPGTRLTVT.

This clonotype was detected only a few times. The V call is TRBV11-2, the J call TRBJ2-1, with 10 bases that match TRBD2. This CDR3 has 19 residues. The V and J ends lost 2 bases and 8 bases, in that order; junction bases with no gene match: 18. CDR1 SGHAT and CDR2 FQNNGV come from the germline V gene. The CDR3 DNA is TGTGCCAGCAGCTTAACTAGGGGACCCAAGCGGGAGGGGTGGTATGAGCAGTTCTTC. Translating gives CASSLTRGPKREGWYEQFF. The full variable domain, in which reference TRBV11-2 and TRBJ2-1 provide the parts outside the CDR3, is EAGVAQSPRYKIIEKRQSVAFWCNPISGHATLYWYQQILGQGPKLLIQFQNNGVVDDSQLPKDRFSAERLKGVDSTLKIQPAKLEDSAVYLCASSLTRGPKREGWYEQFFGPGTRLTVL.

This clonotype was observed a handful of times. This chain uses TRBV3-1 with TRBJ2-2, with D hard to call. There are 14 residues in the CDR3. CDR1 and CDR2 from the germline V gene are LGHDT and YNNKEL (reference sequence). V was trimmed by 5 bases and J by 1 base, leaving 8 bases between them. CDR3 in DNA: TGTGCCAGCAGCACCCTAGAGAACACCGGGGAGCTGTTTTTT. This translates into CASSTLENTGELFF.

The rearrangement links TRBV4-1 to TRBJ2-5; the D call may be TRBD1 or TRBD2 (6 bases each). This CDR3 has 16 residues. The germline V gene encodes CDR1 MGHRA and CDR2 YSYEKL. Trimming pared 0 bases from V and 5 bases from J, leaving 16 bases between. CDR3 sequence: CASSQDLLGGGETQYF. The DNA of the CDR3 is TGCGCCAGCAGCCAAGATCTATTGGGGGGCGGCGAGACCCAGTACTTC.

The sample holds a few counts of this clonotype. The chain couples TRBV2 to TRBJ2-4, with D possibly TRBD1 on 6 matching bases. CDR3 length: 16 residues. Germline lookup yields CDR1 SNHLY and CDR2 FYNNEI. V dropped 5 bases and J dropped 4 bases, with 18 bases sitting between them. The CDR3 bases are TGTGCCAGCAGTCTCCGCCTGGGACAAGGGAAAAACATTCAGTACTTC. The encoded protein is CASSLRLGQGKNIQYF.

V gene TRBV20-1 combines with J gene TRBJ2-1, with 11 bases matching TRBD2. This CDR3 has 16 residues. J was trimmed by 7 bases and V by 5 bases; bases with no gene match: 13. CDR1 DFQATT and CDR2 SNEGSKA come from the germline V gene (reference sequence). CDR3 in amino acids: CSAPPSGGQNRNEQFF. The DNA of the CDR3 is TGCAGTGCTCCTCCTAGCGGGGGGCAGAATAGGAATGAGCAGTTCTTC.

The CDR3 DNA sequence: TGTGCCATCAGTGAGGGGCTGTCTGGGGCCAACGTCCTGACTTTC. Translated, it gives CAISEGLSGANVLTF. The rearrangement joins TRBV10-3 to TRBJ2-6; D is undetermined. This CDR3 contains 15 residues. Looked up from germline, CDR1 is ENHRY and CDR2 is SYGVKD. Between the trimmed V and J ends, which lost 2 bases and 1 base, there was a span of 6 bases.

This clonotype has only a few counts. V is TRBV3-1 and J is TRBJ2-7; D perhaps matches TRBD2 (6 bases). Trimming shortened V by 3 bases and J by 5 bases, and 8 bases separated the two germline ends. Germline loops: CDR1 LGHDT, CDR2 YNNKEL (reference sequence). This CDR3 contains 12 residues. The CDR3 DNA is TGTGCCAGCAGCCAGACTAGGAACGAGCAGTACTTC. Its protein is CASSQTRNEQYF.

The chain combines TRBV7-2 with TRBJ2-5; D might be TRBD2 (6 bases). CDR1 and CDR2 (germline): SGHTA, FQGNSA. The CDR3 contains 16 residues. V lost 5 bases and J lost 3, with 19 bases in between. The CDR3 spells CASSPGRSRSKETQYF. The CDR3 DNA reads as TGTGCCAGCAGCCCAGGGAGGAGTCGGTCCAAAGAGACCCAGTACTTC.

This clonotype appeared a few times. The chain uses TRBV10-3 and TRBJ1-1, with 9 nucleotides matching TRBD1. The CDR3 has 14 residues. Trimming at V came to 10 bases and at J to 3 bases, leaving 9 bases not matched to a gene. Germline V CDR1 and CDR2: ENHRY, SYGVKD. The CDR3 region is CATRDREPHTEAFF. DNA for the CDR3: TGTGCCACCAGGGACAGGGAACCCCACACTGAAGCTTTCTTT.

In regard to this clonotype: This may arise from a read error, as a much more abundant clone is one base away. The chain employs TRBV7-6 and TRBJ2-1; a possible D gene is TRBD2 (5 bases). This CDR3 spans 15 amino acids. Germline CDR1 reads SGHVS; CDR2 reads FNYEAQ. Trimming shortened V by 0 bases and J by 2 bases, and 8 bases separated the two germline ends. CDR3 DNA: TGTGCCAGCAGCTTAGCGGGAGCCCCCTACAATGAGCAGTTCTTC. Translating it yields CASSLAGAPYNEQFF.